Listed below are T cell receptor beta chains from one sample, sequenced in a study of T cell changes during pregnancy in multiple sclerosis. Sequenced by immunoSEQ multiplex PCR; TCRdb stores in-frame clones only, minus some. The sample gives fewer than 95,000 clones, about 94% of which show up once; less than 2.5% is in the top ten. Material: peripheral blood, obtained in the third trimester of pregnancy. These receptors all stem from a female donor with multiple sclerosis, enrolled in a pregnancy study. CDR3s include the opening cysteine and the closing phenylalanine or tryptophan. A D gene is named only where the DNA matches it firmly. Size values are once, few and many counts, or a class for expanded clones, and some rows have none.

TRBD2,-,TRBJ2-7,TRBV11-2,TGTGCCAGCAGCGTCGGGGGGGACGAGCAGTACTTC,CASSVGGDEQYF
-,-,TRBJ1-2,TRBV21-1,TGTGCCAGCCGTTTGTCGGGTCATCCCACCTTC,CASRLSGHPTF
-,-,TRBJ2-7,TRBV19,TGTGCCAGTAGTGCCCGACAGGCCTCCTACGAGCAGTACTTC,CASSARQASYEQYF
-,-,TRBJ1-5,TRBV19,TGTGCCAGTAGAGAGCTCCCCGTCGACTCTATTCGTTCTAATCAGCCCCAGCATTTT,CASRELPVDSIRSNQPQHF
-,few,TRBJ1-5,TRBV19,TGTGCCAGTTGGTCCGGGATAGGGAGCAATCAGCCCCAGCATTTT,CASWSGIGSNQPQHF
TRBD2,-,TRBJ2-7,TRBV7-2,TGTGCCAGCAGCTCACTAGCGGGAGGCTCCTACGAGCAGTACTTC,CASSSLAGGSYEQYF
-,-,TRBJ2-3,TRBV6-1,TGTGCCAGCAGTAGCGCGGCCGGGGATACGCAGTATTTT,CASSSAAGDTQYF
TRBD1,-,TRBJ2-7,TRBV7-9,TGTGCCAGCAGCTTATTATCCCGACAGGGTCATGAGCAGTACTTC,CASSLLSRQGHEQYF
TRBD2,once,TRBJ2-7,TRBV6-6,TGTGCCAGCAGCCCTCGACTGACTAGCGGGTACGAGCAGTACTTC,CASSPRLTSGYEQYF
-,-,TRBJ2-2,TRBV14,TGTGCCAGCAGCCAGGTAGTCCAGACAGGGAGGCCCGGGGAGCTGTTTTTT,CASSQVVQTGRPGELFF
-,-,TRBJ1-5,TRBV28,TGTGCCAGCCACCCGGGGGGGCCGAGCAATCAGCCCCAGCATTTT,CASHPGGPSNQPQHF
-,-,TRBJ2-4,TRBV18,TGTGCCAGCTCCCAAGCGGGCAGGGACAGAAACATTCAGTACTTC,CASSQAGRDRNIQYF
TRBD2,-,TRBJ2-1,TRBV29-1,TGCAGCGTTGATTCGCTAGCGGGCCTTGGCGATGAGCAGTTCTTC,CSVDSLAGLGDEQFF
TRBD2,-,TRBJ2-7,TRBV7-2,TGTGCCAGCAGCTTAGGGCGGGAGGGCCCTTGGGAGCAGTACTTC,CASSLGREGPWEQYF
-,-,TRBJ2-7,TRBV5-1,TGCGCCAGCAGCTTCGGGGGACAGTTGTCCTACGAGCAGTACTTC,CASSFGGQLSYEQYF
-,-,TRBJ2-5,TRBV7-9,TGTGCCAGCAGCTCCTCGACAGCGGAGACCCAGTACTTC,CASSSSTAETQYF
-,-,TRBJ1-1,TRBV28,TGTGCCAGCACCAGACAGTGGAACACTGAAGCTTTCTTT,CASTRQWNTEAFF
TRBD1,-,TRBJ1-1,TRBV29-1,TGCAGCGTACAGACAGGGTCTGAAGCTTTCTTT,CSVQTGSEAFF
TRBD2,-,TRBJ2-2,TRBV6-5,TGTGCCAGCCAACGGGAGGTCACCGGGGAGCTGTTTTTT,CASQREVTGELFF
TRBD1,-,TRBJ1-5,TRBV19,TGTGCCAGTAGGCAAACAGGGGCCAACAATCAGCCCCAGCATTTT,CASRQTGANNQPQHF
TRBD1,-,TRBJ1-4,TRBV7-2,TGTGCCAGCAGCTTAGGGGGACAGGGGTGGGAAAAACTGTTTTTT,CASSLGGQGWEKLFF
-,-,TRBJ2-3,TRBV6-5,TGTGCCAGCAGACACTCTGGGAGCCTCACAGATACGCAGTATTTT,CASRHSGSLTDTQYF
TRBD1,-,TRBJ2-3,TRBV12-5,TGTGCTAGTGCTATGGGACAGGGGAACACAGATACGCAGTATTTT,CASAMGQGNTDTQYF
TRBD2,-,TRBJ2-2,TRBV7-3,TGTGCCAGCAGCCCCTGGGGGGGGGCCGGGGAGCTGTTTTTT,CASSPWGGAGELFF
TRBD2,-,TRBJ2-7,TRBV29-1,TGCAGCGTCAGCGGGAGTGGGACCTACGAGCAGTACTTC,CSVSGSGTYEQYF
TRBD1,-,TRBJ1-5,TRBV2,TGTGCCAGCAGACGACAGGGGGCAGTCAATCAGCCCCAGCATTTT,CASRRQGAVNQPQHF
-,-,TRBJ2-1,TRBV28,TGTGCCGTGTCACTGCGCAAGTATATCAATGAGCAGTTCTTC,CAVSLRKYINEQFF
-,-,TRBJ1-1,TRBV7-9,TGTGCCAGCTCCGACAGATACACTGAAGCTTTCTTT,CASSDRYTEAFF
TRBD1,-,TRBJ2-7,TRBV27,TGTGCCAGCAGTTCCCCCATCCGGGACAGGGACCACGAGCAGTACTTC,CASSSPIRDRDHEQYF